This T cell receptor (beta chain) was retrieved from a study of blood T cell repertoires in COVID-19. CDR3 length equals 17 residues. Germline CDR1 reads MNHEY; CDR2 reads SVGEGT. The ends lost 6 bases at V and 7 bases at J; junction bases unmatched: 13. Sequencing used immunoSEQ multiplex PCR; TCRdb keeps in-frame clones, though not all of them. The data hold 150,000 to 180,000 clones, with 78% observed a single time. The chain recombines TRBV6-2 or TRBV6-3 with TRBJ2-2; 11 nucleotides line up with TRBD2. The sequencing input was peripheral blood. The receptor was derived from a man older than 75 with acute or convalescent COVID-19. This CDR3 reads CASSSLAGALNRGELFF. DNA for the CDR3: TGTGCCAGCAGCTCACTAGCGGGGGCTCTAAATCGCGGGGAGCTGTTTTTT.